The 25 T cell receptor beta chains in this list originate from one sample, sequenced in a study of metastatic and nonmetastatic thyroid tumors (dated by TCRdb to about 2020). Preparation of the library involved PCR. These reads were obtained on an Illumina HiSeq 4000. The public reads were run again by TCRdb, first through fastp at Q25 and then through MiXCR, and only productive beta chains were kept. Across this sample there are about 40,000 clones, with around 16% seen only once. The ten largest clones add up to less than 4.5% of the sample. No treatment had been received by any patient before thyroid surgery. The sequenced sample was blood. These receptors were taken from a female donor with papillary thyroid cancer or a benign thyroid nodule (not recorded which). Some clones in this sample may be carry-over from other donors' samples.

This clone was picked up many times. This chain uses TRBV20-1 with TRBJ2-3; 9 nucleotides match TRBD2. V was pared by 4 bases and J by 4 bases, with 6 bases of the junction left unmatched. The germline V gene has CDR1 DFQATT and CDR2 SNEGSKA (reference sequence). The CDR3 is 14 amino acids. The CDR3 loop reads CSATGLAQADTQYF. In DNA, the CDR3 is TGCAGTGCTACGGGACTAGCTCAGGCAGATACGCAGTATTTT.

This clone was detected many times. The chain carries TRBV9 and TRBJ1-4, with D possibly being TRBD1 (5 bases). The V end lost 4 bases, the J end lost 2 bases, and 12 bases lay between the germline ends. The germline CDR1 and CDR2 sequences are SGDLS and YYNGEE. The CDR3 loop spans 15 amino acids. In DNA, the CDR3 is TGTGCCAGCAGCACGGAGGGGAGTACTAATGAAAAACTGTTTTTT. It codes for CASSTEGSTNEKLFF.

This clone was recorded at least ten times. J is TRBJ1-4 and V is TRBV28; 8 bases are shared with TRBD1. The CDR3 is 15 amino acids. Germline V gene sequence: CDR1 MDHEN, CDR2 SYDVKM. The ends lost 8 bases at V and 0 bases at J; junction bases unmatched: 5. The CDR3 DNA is TGTGCCAGCGCAAAACAGGGGGCAACTAATGAAAAACTGTTTTTT. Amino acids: CASAKQGATNEKLFF.

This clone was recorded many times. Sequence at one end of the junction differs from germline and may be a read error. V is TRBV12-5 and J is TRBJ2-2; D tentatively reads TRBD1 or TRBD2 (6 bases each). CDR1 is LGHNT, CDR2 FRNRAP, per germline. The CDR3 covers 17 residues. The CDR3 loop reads CAGGGRRVPPNTGELFF. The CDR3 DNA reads TGTGCTGGTGGGGGGCGAAGGGTCCCCCCCAACACCGGGGAGCTGTTTTTT.

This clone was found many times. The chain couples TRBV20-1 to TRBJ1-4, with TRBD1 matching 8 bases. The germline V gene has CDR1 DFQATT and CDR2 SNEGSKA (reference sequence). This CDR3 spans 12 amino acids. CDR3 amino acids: CSAGQGPKKLFF. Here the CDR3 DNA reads TGCAGCGCAGGACAGGGTCCCAAAAAACTGTTTTTT.

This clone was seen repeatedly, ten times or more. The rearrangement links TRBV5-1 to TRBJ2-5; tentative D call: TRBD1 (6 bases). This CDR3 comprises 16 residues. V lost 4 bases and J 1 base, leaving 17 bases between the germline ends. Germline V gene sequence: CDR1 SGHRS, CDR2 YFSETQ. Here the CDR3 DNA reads TGCGCCAGCAGCGTTACAGGGCCCCCACTCCAAGAGACCCAGTACTTC. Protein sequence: CASSVTGPPLQETQYF.

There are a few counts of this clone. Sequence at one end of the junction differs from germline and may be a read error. This chain's CDR3 is CASSLSGRGLGGHTF. CDR3 nucleotides: TGCGCCAGCAGCTTATCGGGCAGGGGGCTTGGAGGCCACACCTTC. The chain combines TRBV7-2 with TRBJ1-2, with 8 bases matching TRBD1. The CDR3 is 15 residues long. CDR1 and CDR2 from the germline V gene are SGHTA and FQGNSA.

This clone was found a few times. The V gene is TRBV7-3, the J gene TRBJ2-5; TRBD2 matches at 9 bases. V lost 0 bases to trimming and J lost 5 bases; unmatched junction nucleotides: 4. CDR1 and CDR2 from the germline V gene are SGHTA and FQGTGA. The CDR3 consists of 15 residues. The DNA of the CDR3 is TGTGCCAGCAGCTTAACTAGCGGGAGTTGGGAGACCCAGTACTTC. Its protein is CASSLTSGSWETQYF.

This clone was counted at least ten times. The CDR3 here is CASSQDGIGGHSPLHF. The CDR3 bases are TGTGCCAGCAGCCAAGATGGGATTGGTGGGCATTCACCCCTCCACTTT. V gene TRBV3-1 combines with J gene TRBJ1-6; unclear D gene. The CDR3 consists of 16 residues. Trimming took 0 bases from V and 8 from J, leaving 14 bases between them. Germline CDR1 LGHDT, CDR2 YNNKEL (reference sequence).

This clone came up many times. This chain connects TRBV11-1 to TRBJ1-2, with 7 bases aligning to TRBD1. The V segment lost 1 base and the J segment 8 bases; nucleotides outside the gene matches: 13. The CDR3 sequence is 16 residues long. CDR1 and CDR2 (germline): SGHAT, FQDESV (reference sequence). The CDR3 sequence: CASSLGRTEGAEGYTF. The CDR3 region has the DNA TGTGCCAGCAGCTTAGGTCGTACTGAGGGGGCTGAAGGCTACACCTTC. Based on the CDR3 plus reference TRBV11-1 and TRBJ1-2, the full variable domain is EAEVAQSPRYKITEKSQAVAFWCDPISGHATLYWYRQILGQGPELLVQFQDESVVDDSQLPKDRFSAERLKGVDSTLKIQPAELGDSAMYLCASSLGRTEGAEGYTFGSGTRLTVV.

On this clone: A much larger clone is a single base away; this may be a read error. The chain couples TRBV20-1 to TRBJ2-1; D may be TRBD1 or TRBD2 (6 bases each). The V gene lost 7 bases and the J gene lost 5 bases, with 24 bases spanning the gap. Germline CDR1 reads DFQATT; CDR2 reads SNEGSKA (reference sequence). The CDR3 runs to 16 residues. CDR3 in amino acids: CSVAGHIRLTNNEQFF. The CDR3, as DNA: TGCAGTGTCGCGGGACATATCCGCCTAACCAACAATGAGCAGTTCTTC.

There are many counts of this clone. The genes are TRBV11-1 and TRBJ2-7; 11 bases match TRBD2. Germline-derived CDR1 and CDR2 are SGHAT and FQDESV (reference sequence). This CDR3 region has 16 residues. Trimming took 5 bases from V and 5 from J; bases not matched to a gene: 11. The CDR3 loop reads CASSPTTSGRGNEQYF. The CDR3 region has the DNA TGTGCCAGCAGCCCGACCACTAGCGGGAGAGGGAACGAGCAGTACTTC.

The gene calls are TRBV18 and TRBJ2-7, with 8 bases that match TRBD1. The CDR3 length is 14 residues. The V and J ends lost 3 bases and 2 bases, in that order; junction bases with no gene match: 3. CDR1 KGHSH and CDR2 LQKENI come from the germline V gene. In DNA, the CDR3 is TGTGCCAGCTCACCTCTACAGGGGGCCTACGAGCAGTACTTC. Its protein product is CASSPLQGAYEQYF.

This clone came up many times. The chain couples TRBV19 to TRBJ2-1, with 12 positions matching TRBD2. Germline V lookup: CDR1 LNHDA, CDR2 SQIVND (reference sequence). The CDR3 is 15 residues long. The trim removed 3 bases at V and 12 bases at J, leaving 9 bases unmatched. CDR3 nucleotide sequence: TGTGCCAGTAGTATGGGCCTAGCGGGAGGGCCGGGGCAGTTCTTC. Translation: CASSMGLAGGPGQFF.

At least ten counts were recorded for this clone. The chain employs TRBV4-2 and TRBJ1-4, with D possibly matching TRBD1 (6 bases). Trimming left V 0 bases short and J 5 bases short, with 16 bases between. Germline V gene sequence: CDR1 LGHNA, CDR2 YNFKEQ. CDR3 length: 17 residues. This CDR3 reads CASSQDVQGLGNEKLFF. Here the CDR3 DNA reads TGTGCCAGCAGCCAAGATGTGCAGGGGCTAGGAAATGAAAAACTGTTTTTT.

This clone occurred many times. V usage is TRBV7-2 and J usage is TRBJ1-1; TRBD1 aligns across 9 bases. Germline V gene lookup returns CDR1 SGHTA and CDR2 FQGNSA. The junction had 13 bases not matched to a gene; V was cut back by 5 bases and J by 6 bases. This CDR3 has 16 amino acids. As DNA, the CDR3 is TGTGCCAGCAGCCGCAAGACCGGGACAGGGTACGCTGAAGCTTTCTTT. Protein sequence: CASSRKTGTGYAEAFF.

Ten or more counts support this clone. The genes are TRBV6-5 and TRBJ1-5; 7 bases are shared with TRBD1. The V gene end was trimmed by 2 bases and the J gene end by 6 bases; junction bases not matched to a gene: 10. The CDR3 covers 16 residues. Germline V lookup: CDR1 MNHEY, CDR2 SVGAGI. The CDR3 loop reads CASSYETGTIFQPQHF. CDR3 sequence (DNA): TGTGCCAGCAGTTACGAGACAGGGACTATCTTTCAGCCCCAGCATTTT.

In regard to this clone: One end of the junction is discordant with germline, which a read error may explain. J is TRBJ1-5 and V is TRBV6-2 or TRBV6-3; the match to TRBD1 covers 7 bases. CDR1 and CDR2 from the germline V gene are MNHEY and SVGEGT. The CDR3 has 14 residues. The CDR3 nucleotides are TGTGCCAACAGTTACGGGACAGACAATCAGCACCAGCATTTT. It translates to CANSYGTDNQHQHF.

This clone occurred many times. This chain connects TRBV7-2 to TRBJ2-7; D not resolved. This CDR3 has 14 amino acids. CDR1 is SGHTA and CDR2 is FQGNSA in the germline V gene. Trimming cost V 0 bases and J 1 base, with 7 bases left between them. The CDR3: CASSLAAGSYEQYF. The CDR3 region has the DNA TGTGCCAGCAGCTTAGCGGCAGGTTCCTACGAGCAGTACTTC.

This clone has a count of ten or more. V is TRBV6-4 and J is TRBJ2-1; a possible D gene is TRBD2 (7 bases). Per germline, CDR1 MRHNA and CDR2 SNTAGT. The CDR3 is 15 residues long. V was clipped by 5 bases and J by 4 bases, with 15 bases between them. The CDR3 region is CASSIQGGTYNEQFF. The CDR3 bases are TGTGCCAGCAGTATACAGGGAGGGACTTACAATGAGCAGTTCTTC.

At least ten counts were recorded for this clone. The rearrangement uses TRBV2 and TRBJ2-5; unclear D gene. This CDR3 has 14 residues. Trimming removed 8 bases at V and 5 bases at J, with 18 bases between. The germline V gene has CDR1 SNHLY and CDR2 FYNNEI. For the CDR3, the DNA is TGTGCCAGCGGAGTTCTAGACTCTTGGGAGACCCAGTACTTC. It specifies CASGVLDSWETQYF.

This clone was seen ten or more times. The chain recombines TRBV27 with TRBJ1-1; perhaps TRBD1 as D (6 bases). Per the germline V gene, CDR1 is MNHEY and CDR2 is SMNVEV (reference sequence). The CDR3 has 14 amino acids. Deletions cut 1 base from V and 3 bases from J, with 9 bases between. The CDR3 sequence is CASSLFRGDTEAFF. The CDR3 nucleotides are TGTGCCAGCAGTTTATTTAGGGGGGACACTGAAGCTTTCTTT.

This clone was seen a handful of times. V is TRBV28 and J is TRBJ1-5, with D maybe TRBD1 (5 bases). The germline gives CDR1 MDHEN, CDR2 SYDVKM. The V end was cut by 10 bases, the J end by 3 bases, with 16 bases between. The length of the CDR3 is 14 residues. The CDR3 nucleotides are TGTGCCACCCGTACCGACAGAGACAATCAGCCCCAGCATTTT. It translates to CATRTDRDNQPQHF.

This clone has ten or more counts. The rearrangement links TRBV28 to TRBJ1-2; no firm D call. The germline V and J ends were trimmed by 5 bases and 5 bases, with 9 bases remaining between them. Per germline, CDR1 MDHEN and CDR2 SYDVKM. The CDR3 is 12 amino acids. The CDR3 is CASSPLLYGYTF. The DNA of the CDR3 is TGTGCCAGCAGTCCCCTTCTTTATGGCTACACCTTC.

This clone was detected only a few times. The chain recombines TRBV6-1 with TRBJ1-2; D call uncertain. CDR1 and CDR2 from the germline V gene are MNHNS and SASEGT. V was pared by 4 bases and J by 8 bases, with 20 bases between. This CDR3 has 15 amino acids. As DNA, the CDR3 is TGTGCCAGCAGTGTAGGGAGTGAGTTCACGGGAGGCTACACCTTC. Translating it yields CASSVGSEFTGGYTF.